This record looks at one T cell receptor (beta chain) sequence and its context. Germline CDR1 reads DFQATT; CDR2 reads SNEGSKA (reference sequence). The CDR3 runs 11 residues. Trimming removed 0 bases at V and 7 bases at J, with 6 bases between. Only in-frame clones appear in the TCRdb table, and some are missing; sequencing was by immunoSEQ multiplex PCR. The table shows 90,000 to 150,000 clones, with 70% to 80% occurring only once. This record comes from a study of blood T cell repertoires in COVID-19. This TCR derives from a man between 65 and 85 years old with acute or convalescent COVID-19. Material: peripheral blood. This chain joins TRBV20-1 and TRBJ2-5, with D possibly matching TRBD2 (5 bases). The CDR3 DNA follows: TGCAGTGCTAGAGATCGGGGGACCCAGTACTTC. Its translation: CSARDRGTQYF.